This TCR beta chain derives from a study of blood T cells in healthy people across ages. Primers used in a second PCR of roughly 7 to 11 cycles were a sample-barcoded 5' primer and a J-beta primer mix. A single record per CDR3 protein comes from TCRdb applying MiXCR to the 5' RACE reads. The table lists hundreds of thousands of distinct CDR3 sequences, around 25% of them singletons. This clonotype appeared once. CDR1 is SQVTM and CDR2 is ANQGSEA in the germline V gene. V was trimmed by 7 bases and J by 1 base, leaving 13 bases between them. The CDR3 is 13 residues long. These data were also filed under a second study, of T cells of mothers and their children. In that study: The people who donated were a few healthy Caucasian mothers and their six children.

The TCR comes from a boy under 18 in good health. Material: blood. The genes are TRBV29-1 and TRBJ1-1; D might be TRBD1 (6 bases). The CDR3: CSAGRGGNTEAFF. The CDR3 DNA is TGCAGCGCCGGTAGGGGGGGGAACACTGAAGCTTTCTTT.